A single T cell receptor (beta chain) is shown here with its context. Its antigen is currently unknown. Isolated RNA was reverse transcribed in full, so expressed TCRB transcripts were sequenced. Method: immunoSEQ multiplex PCR; TCRdb's copy keeps in-frame clones and lacks some. The sample holds about 450,000 clones, approximately 10% seen once. The data originate from a study of beta chain features in type 1 diabetes. General observations from the study: Moderate yet significant TCRB CDR3 shortening was seen in Type 1 diabetes patients in all four CD4+ subsets. Possible PCR preference for shorter templates applied equally to patients and controls. The naive, central memory and Treg TCRB repertoires looked more alike in patients than they did in healthy donors.

The CDR3 is 14 residues long. The V and J ends lost 1 base and 0 bases, in that order; junction bases with no gene match: 1. Germline V gene sequence: CDR1 SQVTM, CDR2 ANQGSEA. Via the markers CD45RO/CCR7/CD25/CD127/CD95/CD27, stem cell-like memory, regulatory, central memory and naive CD4+ cells were sorted. The receptor was derived from a young woman in good health. The chain joins TRBV29-1 to TRBJ1-1; 8 positions match TRBD1. Sequencing was carried out using naive CD4+ T cells from blood. The CDR3 nucleotides read TGCAGCGTTGAAGCAGGGGGCGTGAACACTGAAGCTTTCTTT. This encodes CSVEAGGVNTEAFF.